Listed below are T cell receptor beta chains from one sample, sequenced in a study of T-cell reconstitution after alpha-beta-depleted transplantation in children. One entry per CDR3 protein, called by TCRdb with MiXCR from the PCR reads. This sample has some 830,000 distinct CDR3 sequences, with roughly 15% found just once. Source: PBMCs, mostly from graft donor cells, taken 360 days after TCRalphabeta/CD19-depleted stem cell transplant. The source of these receptors is a male patient aged 10 to 17 who had a stem cell transplant for acute lymphoblastic leukemia, so the T cells may come from the graft donor. CDR3s include the opening cysteine and the closing phenylalanine or tryptophan. A D gene is named only where the DNA matches it firmly. The size entry is marked missing in some rows and otherwise reads once, few, many or a size class.

size	J	D	V	CDR3	DNA
.	TRBJ1-5	.	TRBV5-8	CASSLVGSHSNQPQHF	TGTGCCAGCAGCTTGGTGGGATCCCATAGCAATCAGCCCCAGCATTTT
.	TRBJ2-7	.	TRBV24-1	CATGGRSSYEQYF	TGTGCCACCGGGGGTCGGAGCTCCTACGAGCAGTACTTC
.	TRBJ2-1	TRBD2	TRBV11-2	CASSLHRGSGLAGGYNEQFF	TGTGCCAGCAGCCTGCACCGAGGCTCCGGACTAGCGGGAGGGTACAATGAGCAGTTCTTC
few	TRBJ2-7	TRBD1	TRBV20-1	CSAGRQGPYEQYF	TGCAGTGCAGGGAGACAGGGACCCTACGAGCAGTACTTC
.	TRBJ1-5	.	TRBV7-9	CASSPLDGTRNQPQHF	TGTGCCAGCAGCCCCTTGGACGGGACGCGCAATCAGCCCCAGCATTTT
few	TRBJ2-3	TRBD2	TRBV2	CASSEGLAGDTYTQYF	TGTGCCAGCAGCGAAGGACTAGCGGGGGATACTTATACGCAGTATTTT
.	TRBJ1-1	.	TRBV2	CASSALRMDTEAFF	TGTGCCAGCAGTGCCTTACGGATGGACACTGAAGCTTTCTTT
many	TRBJ2-7	.	TRBV11-2	CASSWGASRYEQYF	TGTGCCAGCAGCTGGGGGGCCTCTCGTTACGAGCAGTACTTC
.	TRBJ2-3	.	TRBV7-9	CASSLVAPLEFYDTQYF	TGTGCCAGCAGCTTAGTCGCCCCTCTCGAATTCTACGATACGCAGTATTTT
few	TRBJ2-3	.	TRBV5-1	CASSRRRPGDTQYF	TGCGCCAGCAGCCGCCGACGGCCGGGCGATACGCAGTATTTT
.	TRBJ1-5	TRBD1	TRBV5-1	CASSLTGGDHQPQHF	TGCGCCAGCAGCTTGACAGGGGGTGACCATCAGCCCCAGCATTTT
.	TRBJ2-1	.	TRBV14	CASSQERGRWGNEQFF	TGTGCCAGCAGCCAAGAACGTGGACGGTGGGGCAATGAGCAGTTCTTC
many	TRBJ2-1	.	TRBV7-2	CASSFSRSSYNEQFF	TGTGCCAGCAGCTTTTCGCGGAGCTCCTACAATGAGCAGTTCTTC
.	TRBJ2-6	.	TRBV20-1	CSARGGSGANVLTF	TGCAGTGCTCGCGGTGGGTCTGGGGCCAACGTCCTGACTTTC
many	TRBJ1-2	.	TRBV29-1	CSVLLSGYYGYTF	TGCAGCGTCCTCCTCTCTGGATACTATGGCTACACCTTC
.	TRBJ2-3	.	TRBV5-1	CASSLFGDDTQYF	TGCGCCAGCAGCTTATTTGGAGACGATACGCAGTATTTT
few	TRBJ2-1	.	TRBV18	CASSPPLDSTNEQFF	TGTGCCAGCTCACCACCGCTAGATTCCACCAATGAGCAGTTCTTC
.	TRBJ2-7	.	TRBV12-3/TRBV12-4	CASSLGPPRYF	TGTGCCAGCAGTTTAGGGCCTCCCCGCTACTTC
few	TRBJ2-1	TRBD2	TRBV29-1	CSVSLAGGNEQFF	TGCAGCGTTTCCCTAGCGGGAGGGAATGAGCAGTTCTTC
few	TRBJ1-4	TRBD1	TRBV5-6	CASSLRGQSSF	TGTGCCAGCAGCTTGAGGGGGCAGTCCAGTTTT
few	TRBJ2-7	TRBD2	TRBV19	CASSSRMMTSADEQYF	TGTGCCAGTAGTAGCCGGATGATGACTAGCGCAGACGAGCAGTACTTC
few	TRBJ2-5	.	TRBV12-3/TRBV12-4	CASSLSGPPVAQYF	TGTGCCAGCAGTTTAAGCGGCCCACCAGTGGCCCAGTACTTC
few	TRBJ1-1	TRBD1	TRBV4-1	CASSQLSTGGHTEAFF	TGCGCCAGCAGCCAACTATCCACAGGGGGACACACTGAAGCTTTCTTT
.	TRBJ2-7	TRBD2	TRBV9	CASSVGAGGPGEQYF	TGTGCCAGCAGCGTTGGAGCGGGAGGGCCTGGGGAGCAGTACTTC
.	TRBJ2-2	.	TRBV6-2/TRBV6-3	CASSYEVPNTGELFF	TGTGCCAGCAGTTACGAGGTTCCGAACACCGGGGAGCTGTTTTTT
few	TRBJ2-1	TRBD2	TRBV4-2	CASSQDHQREGLLF	TGTGCCAGCAGCCAAGATCACCAGCGGGAGGGCCTGCTCTTC
.	TRBJ1-1	.	TRBV12-3/TRBV12-4	CASSLAEASGRTEAFF	TGTGCCAGCAGTTTAGCGGAGGCATCGGGGAGGACTGAAGCTTTCTTT
few	TRBJ1-2	.	TRBV4-2	CASSQDGTRGRGYTF	TGTGCCAGCAGCCAAGACGGAACCAGAGGGCGTGGCTACACCTTC
many	TRBJ2-5	.	TRBV5-1	CASSLVPGPETQYF	TGCGCCAGCAGCTTGGTTCCGGGGCCAGAGACCCAGTACTTC
.	TRBJ2-1	.	TRBV30	CAWQDSEQFF	TGTGCCTGGCAGGACAGTGAGCAGTTCTTC
.	TRBJ2-2	TRBD1	TRBV6-1	CASIGGQNTGELFF	TGTGCCAGCATAGGGGGCCAGAACACCGGGGAGCTGTTTTTT
few	TRBJ2-3	.	TRBV7-3	CASSLGSPLGTQYF	TGTGCCAGCAGCTTAGGCAGCCCTCTGGGTACGCAGTATTTT
few	TRBJ1-1	TRBD1	TRBV7-9	CASRKNRGQGTEAFF	TGTGCCAGCAGGAAAAACAGGGGGCAAGGCACTGAAGCTTTCTTT
.	TRBJ1-1	TRBD1	TRBV7-9	CASSPGLTGVKAFF	TGTGCCAGCAGCCCGGGACTGACAGGGGTGAAAGCTTTCTTT
few	TRBJ1-4	.	TRBV5-1	CASSRTGRANEKLFF	TGCGCCAGCAGCAGAACAGGTCGGGCTAATGAAAAACTGTTTTTT
.	TRBJ2-5	.	TRBV10-3	CAISEQGWTNGETQYF	TGTGCCATCAGTGAACAGGGGTGGACTAACGGGGAGACCCAGTACTTC
few	TRBJ2-4	.	TRBV6-1	CASTAGSGTKNIQYF	TGTGCCAGCACCGCGGGTTCGGGGACCAAAAACATTCAGTACTTC
.	TRBJ2-7	TRBD2	TRBV13	CASSFLAGGPQQYF	TGTGCCAGCAGCTTTCTAGCGGGAGGGCCGCAGCAGTACTTC
many	TRBJ2-7	TRBD2	TRBV4-1	CASSQAMRTSGFYEQYF	TGCGCCAGCAGCCAAGCAATGAGGACTAGCGGATTCTACGAGCAGTACTTC
few	TRBJ1-3	.	TRBV5-1	CASSLDSYSGNTIYF	TGCGCCAGCAGCTTAGACAGCTACTCTGGAAACACCATATATTTT
.	TRBJ2-1	TRBD2	TRBV6-1	CASRTPSGYYTDEQFF	TGTGCCAGCAGGACCCCTAGCGGTTATTACACCGACGAGCAGTTCTTC
.	TRBJ2-5	.	TRBV24-1	CATSDSSTGPQETQYF	TGTGCCACCAGTGATTCCTCAACGGGGCCTCAAGAGACCCAGTACTTC
many	TRBJ2-3	.	TRBV28	CASSPGGTPSDTQYF	TGTGCCAGCAGTCCAGGAGGTACCCCATCGGATACGCAGTATTTT
.	TRBJ1-1	.	TRBV6-5	CASQSRPTEAFF	TGTGCCTCACAGTCCAGGCCCACTGAAGCTTTCTTT
many	TRBJ2-3	TRBD1	TRBV25-1	CASSDLYRGFTDTQYF	TGTGCCAGCAGTGATCTCTACAGGGGCTTCACAGATACGCAGTATTTT
.	TRBJ2-5	.	TRBV25-1	CASSEGWRRRETQYF	TGTGCCAGCAGTGAAGGTTGGAGGAGGCGAGAGACCCAGTACTTC
few	TRBJ1-4	.	TRBV3-1	CASSPHFLQSEKLFF	TGTGCCAGCAGCCCGCACTTCTTACAGAGCGAAAAACTGTTTTTT
.	TRBJ2-1	TRBD1	TRBV10-1	CASSAGTARFNEQFF	TGCGCCAGCAGTGCCGGGACAGCAAGATTCAATGAGCAGTTCTTC
few	TRBJ1-1	TRBD1	TRBV3-1	CASSQQGGAFF	TGTGCCAGCAGCCAGCAGGGGGGCGCTTTCTTT
.	TRBJ2-5	TRBD2	TRBV7-3	CASSFKGRAETQYF	TGTGCCAGCAGCTTTAAGGGGAGGGCAGAGACCCAGTACTTC
few	TRBJ2-1	TRBD2	TRBV29-1	CSVEAGDYPASYNEQFF	TGCAGCGTTGAAGCGGGGGACTATCCCGCTTCCTACAATGAGCAGTTCTTC
.	TRBJ1-1	.	TRBV4-1	CASSPKRGFKGEAFF	TGCGCCAGCAGTCCTAAGAGAGGGTTCAAGGGTGAAGCTTTCTTT